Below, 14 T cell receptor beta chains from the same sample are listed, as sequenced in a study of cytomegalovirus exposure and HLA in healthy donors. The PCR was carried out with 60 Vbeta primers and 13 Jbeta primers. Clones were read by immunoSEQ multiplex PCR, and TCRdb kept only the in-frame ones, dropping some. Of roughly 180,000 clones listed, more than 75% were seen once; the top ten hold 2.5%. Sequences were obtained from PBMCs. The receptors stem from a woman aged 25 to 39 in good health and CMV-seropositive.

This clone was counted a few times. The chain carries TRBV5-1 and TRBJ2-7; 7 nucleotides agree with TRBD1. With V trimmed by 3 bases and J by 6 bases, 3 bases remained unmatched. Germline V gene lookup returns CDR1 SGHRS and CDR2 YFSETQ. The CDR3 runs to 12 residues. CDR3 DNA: TGCGCCAGCAGCTCTACAGGGGCCGAGCAGTACTTC. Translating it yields CASSSTGAEQYF.

The CDR3 region is CASSPTGTVSNEQFF. The CDR3 DNA sequence: TGTGCCAGCAGCCCTACGGGGACAGTGTCCAATGAGCAGTTCTTC. The chain carries TRBV5-4 and TRBJ2-1, with 7 bases lining up with TRBD1. The CDR3 loop spans 15 amino acids. V shed 4 bases and J 6 bases; nucleotides not matched to a gene: 10. Germline values: CDR1 SGHNT, CDR2 YYREEE (reference sequence).

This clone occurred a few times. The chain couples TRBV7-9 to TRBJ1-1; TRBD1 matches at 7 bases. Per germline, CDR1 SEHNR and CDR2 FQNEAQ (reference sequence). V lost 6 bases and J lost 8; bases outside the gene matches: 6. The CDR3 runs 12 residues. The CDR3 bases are TGTGCCAGCAGTCAGGCAGGGGGGGAAGCTTTCTTT. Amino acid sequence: CASSQAGGEAFF.

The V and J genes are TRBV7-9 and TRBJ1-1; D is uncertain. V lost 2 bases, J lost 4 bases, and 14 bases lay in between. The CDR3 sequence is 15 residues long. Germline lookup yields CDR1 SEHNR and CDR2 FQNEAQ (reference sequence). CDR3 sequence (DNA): TGTGCCAGCAGCTTAACGTCCCGAGGGTCCACTGAAGCTTTCTTT. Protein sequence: CASSLTSRGSTEAFF.

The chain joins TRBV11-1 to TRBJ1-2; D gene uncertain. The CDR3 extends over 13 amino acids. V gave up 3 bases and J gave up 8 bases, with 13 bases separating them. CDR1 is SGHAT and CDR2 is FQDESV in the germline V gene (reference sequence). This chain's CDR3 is CASSFRGLRGYTF. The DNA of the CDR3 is TGTGCCAGCAGCTTTAGAGGTCTTCGGGGCTACACCTTC.

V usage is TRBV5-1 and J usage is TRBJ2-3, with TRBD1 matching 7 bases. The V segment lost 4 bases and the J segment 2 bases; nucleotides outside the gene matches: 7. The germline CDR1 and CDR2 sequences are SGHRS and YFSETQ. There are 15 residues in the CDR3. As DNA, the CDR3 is TGCGCCAGCAGCCAGGGACAGCCGATCACAGATACGCAGTATTTT. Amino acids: CASSQGQPITDTQYF.

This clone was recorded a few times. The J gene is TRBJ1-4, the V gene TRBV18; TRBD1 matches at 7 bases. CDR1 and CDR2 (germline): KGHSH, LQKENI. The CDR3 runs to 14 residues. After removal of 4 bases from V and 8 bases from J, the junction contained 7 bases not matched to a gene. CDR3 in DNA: TGTGCCAGCTCACGACAGGGAGTGTACGAAAAACTGTTTTTT. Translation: CASSRQGVYEKLFF.

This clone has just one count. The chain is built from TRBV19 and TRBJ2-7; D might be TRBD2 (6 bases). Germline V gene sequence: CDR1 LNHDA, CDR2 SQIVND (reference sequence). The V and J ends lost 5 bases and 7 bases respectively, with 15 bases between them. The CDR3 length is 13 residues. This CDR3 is CASSSGTGREQYF. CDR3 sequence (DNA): TGTGCCAGTAGTTCGGGGACGGGGAGGGAGCAGTACTTC. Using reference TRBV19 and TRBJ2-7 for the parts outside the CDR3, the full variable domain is DGGITQSPKYLFRKEGQNVTLSCEQNLNHDAMYWYRQDPGQGLRLIYYSQIVNDFQKGDIAEGYSVSREKKESFPLTVTSAQKNPTAFYLCASSSGTGREQYFGPGTRLTVT.

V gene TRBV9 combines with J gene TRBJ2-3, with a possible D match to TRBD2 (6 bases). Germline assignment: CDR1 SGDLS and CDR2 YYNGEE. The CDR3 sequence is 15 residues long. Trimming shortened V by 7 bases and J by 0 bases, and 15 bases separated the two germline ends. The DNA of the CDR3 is TGTGCCAGCGGGTATTCGCGGGGCAGCACAGATACGCAGTATTTT. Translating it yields CASGYSRGSTDTQYF.

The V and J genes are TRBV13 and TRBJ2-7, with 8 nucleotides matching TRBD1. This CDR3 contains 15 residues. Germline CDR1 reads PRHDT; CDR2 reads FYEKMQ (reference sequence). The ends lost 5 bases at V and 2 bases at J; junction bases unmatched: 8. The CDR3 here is CASSPTGQGPYEQYF. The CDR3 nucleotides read TGTGCCAGCAGCCCAACAGGACAGGGTCCCTACGAGCAGTACTTC.

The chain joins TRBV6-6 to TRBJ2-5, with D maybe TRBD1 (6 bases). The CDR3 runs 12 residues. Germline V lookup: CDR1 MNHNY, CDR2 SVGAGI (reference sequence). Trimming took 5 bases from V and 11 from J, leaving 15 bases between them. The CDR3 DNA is TGTGCCAGCAGTCCCCGCGAGGGGGAGCAGTACTTC. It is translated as CASSPREGEQYF.

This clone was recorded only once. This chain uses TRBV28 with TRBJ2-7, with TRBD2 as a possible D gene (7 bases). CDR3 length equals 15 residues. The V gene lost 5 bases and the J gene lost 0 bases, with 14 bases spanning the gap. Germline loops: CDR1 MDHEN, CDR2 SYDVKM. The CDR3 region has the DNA TGTGCCAGCAGTGCTGCGGGGGCGCTCTCCTACGAGCAGTACTTC. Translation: CASSAAGALSYEQYF.

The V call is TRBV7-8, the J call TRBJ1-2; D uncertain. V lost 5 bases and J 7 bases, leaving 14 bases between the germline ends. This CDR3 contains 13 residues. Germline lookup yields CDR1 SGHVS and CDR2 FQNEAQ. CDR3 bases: TGTGCCAGCAGCCCCTTTGAGGTGGCTGGCTACACCTTC. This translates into CASSPFEVAGYTF.

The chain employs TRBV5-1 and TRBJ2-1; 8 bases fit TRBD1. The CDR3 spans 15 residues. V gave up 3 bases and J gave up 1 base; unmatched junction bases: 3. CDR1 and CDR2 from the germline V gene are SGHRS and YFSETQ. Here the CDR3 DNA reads TGCGCCAGCAGCTCCCGGACAGGGTCCTACAATGAGCAGTTCTTC. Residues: CASSSRTGSYNEQFF.